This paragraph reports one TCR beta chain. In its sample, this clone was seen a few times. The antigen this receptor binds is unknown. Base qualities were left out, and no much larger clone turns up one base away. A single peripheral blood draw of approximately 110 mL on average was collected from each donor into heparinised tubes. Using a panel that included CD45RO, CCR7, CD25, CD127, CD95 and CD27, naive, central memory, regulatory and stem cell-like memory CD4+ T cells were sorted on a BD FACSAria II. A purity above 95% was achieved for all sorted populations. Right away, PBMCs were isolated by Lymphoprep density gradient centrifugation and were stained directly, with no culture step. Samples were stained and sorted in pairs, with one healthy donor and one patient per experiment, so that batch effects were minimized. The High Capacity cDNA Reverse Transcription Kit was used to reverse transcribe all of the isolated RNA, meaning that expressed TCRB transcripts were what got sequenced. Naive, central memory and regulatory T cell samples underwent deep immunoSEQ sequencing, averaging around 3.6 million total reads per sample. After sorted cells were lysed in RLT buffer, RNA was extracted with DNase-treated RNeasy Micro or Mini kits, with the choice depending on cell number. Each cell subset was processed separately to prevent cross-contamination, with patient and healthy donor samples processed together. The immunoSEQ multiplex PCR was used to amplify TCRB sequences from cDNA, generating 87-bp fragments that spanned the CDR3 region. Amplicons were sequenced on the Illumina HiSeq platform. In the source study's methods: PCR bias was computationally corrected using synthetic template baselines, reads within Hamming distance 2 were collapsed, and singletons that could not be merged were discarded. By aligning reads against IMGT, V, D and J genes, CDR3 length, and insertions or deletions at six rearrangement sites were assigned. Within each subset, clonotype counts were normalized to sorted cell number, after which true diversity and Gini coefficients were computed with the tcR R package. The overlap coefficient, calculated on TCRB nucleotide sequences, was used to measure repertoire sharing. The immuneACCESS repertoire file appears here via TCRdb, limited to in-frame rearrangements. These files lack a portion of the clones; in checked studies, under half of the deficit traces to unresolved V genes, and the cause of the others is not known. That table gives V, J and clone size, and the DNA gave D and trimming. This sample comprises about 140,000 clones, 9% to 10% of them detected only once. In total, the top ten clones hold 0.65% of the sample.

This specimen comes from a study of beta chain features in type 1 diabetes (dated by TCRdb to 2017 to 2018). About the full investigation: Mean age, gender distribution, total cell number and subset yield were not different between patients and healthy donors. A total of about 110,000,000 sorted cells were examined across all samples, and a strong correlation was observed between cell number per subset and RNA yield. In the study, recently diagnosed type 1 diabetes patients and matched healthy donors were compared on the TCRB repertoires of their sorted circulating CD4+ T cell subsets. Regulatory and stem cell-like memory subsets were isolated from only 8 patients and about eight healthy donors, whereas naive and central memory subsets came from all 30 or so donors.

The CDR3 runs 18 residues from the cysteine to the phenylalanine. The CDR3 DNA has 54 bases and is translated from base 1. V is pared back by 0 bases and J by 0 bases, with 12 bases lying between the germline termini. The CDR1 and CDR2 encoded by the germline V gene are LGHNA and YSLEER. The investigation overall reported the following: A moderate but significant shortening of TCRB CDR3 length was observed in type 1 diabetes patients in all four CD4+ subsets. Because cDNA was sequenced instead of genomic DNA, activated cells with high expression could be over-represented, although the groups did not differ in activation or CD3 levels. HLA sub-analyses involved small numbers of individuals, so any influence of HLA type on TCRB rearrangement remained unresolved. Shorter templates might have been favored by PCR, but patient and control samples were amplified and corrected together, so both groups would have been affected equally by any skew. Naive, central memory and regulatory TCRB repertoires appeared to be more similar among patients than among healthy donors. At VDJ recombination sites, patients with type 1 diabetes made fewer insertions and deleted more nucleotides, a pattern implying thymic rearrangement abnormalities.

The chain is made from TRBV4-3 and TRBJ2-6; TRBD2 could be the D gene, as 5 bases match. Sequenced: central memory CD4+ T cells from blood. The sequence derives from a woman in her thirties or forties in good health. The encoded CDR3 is CASSQDWTGYSGANVLTF. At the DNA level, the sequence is TGCGCCAGCAGCCAAGACTGGACGGGGTACTCTGGGGCCAACGTCCTGACTTTC.